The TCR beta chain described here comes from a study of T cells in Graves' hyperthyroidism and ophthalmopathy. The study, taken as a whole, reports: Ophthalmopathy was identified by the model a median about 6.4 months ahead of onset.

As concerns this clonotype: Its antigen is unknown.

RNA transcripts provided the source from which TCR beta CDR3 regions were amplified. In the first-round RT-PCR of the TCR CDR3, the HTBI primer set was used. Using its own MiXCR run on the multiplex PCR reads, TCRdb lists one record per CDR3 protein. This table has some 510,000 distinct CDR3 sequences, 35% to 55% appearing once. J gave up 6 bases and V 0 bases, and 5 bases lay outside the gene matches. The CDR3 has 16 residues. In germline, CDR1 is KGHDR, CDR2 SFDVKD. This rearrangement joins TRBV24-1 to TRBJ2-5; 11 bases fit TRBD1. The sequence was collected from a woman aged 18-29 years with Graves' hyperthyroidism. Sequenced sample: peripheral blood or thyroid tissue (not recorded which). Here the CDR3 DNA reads TGTGCCACCAGTGATTTGGCCGGGACAGGGGGGAAGACCCAGTACTTC. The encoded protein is CATSDLAGTGGKTQYF.